A single sample is the source of the 14 T cell receptor beta chains below, sequenced in a study of shared clonotypes between healthy human individuals. Naive CD8 isolation took CD45RO-negative cells positively selected for CCR7 and excluded terminally differentiated effector memory CD45RA+ cells. This table comes from immunoSEQ multiplex PCR, and its TCRdb copy is limited to in-frame clones, with some not included. This table has about 2.1 million clones, roughly 95% appearing once. The sequencing sample was made of naive CD8+ T cells from PBMCs. Receptor source: a man aged 18 to 30 in good health. Some clones in this sample may be carry-over from other donors' samples.

CDR3 nucleotides: TGTGCCAGCAGAGGACTAGCGGGGATCTACGAGCAGTACTTC. The encoded protein is CASRGLAGIYEQYF. The rearrangement uses TRBV28 and TRBJ2-7; 12 bases agree with TRBD2. CDR1 is MDHEN, CDR2 SYDVKM, per germline. The trim removed 6 bases at V and 3 bases at J, leaving 3 bases unmatched. The CDR3 contains 14 residues. The full variable domain, its missing parts supplied by reference TRBV28 and TRBJ2-7, is DVKVTQSSRYLVKRTGEKVFLECVQDMDHENMFWYRQDPGLGLRLIYFSYDVKMKEKGDIPEGYSVSREKKERFSLILESASTNQTSMYLCASRGLAGIYEQYFGPGTRLTVT.

About this clone itself: This sample also contains other DNA sequences that code for the same CDR3. The rearrangement links TRBV27 to TRBJ2-7, with a possible D match to TRBD2 (5 bases). CDR1 MNHEY and CDR2 SMNVEV come from the germline V gene (reference sequence). The CDR3 totals 13 residues. Trimming pared 3 bases from V and 3 bases from J, leaving 9 bases between. The CDR3 DNA reads TGTGCCAGCAGTTTCACCGGGGTCTACGAGCAGTACTTC. This codes for CASSFTGVYEQYF.

This clone was seen only a few times. The same CDR3 is also encoded by other DNA sequences in this sample. The chain recombines TRBV27 with TRBJ1-2; no clear D. Trimming removed 2 bases from V and 4 bases from J, with 8 bases in between. The CDR3 has 13 residues. Germline V gives CDR1 MNHEY, CDR2 SMNVEV (reference sequence). The CDR3 sequence is CASSLGPLYGYTF. For the CDR3, the DNA is TGTGCCAGCAGTTTAGGACCGCTCTATGGCTACACCTTC.

The chain links TRBV4-2 to TRBJ2-3; 11 bases are a match to TRBD2. This CDR3 has 19 amino acids. Germline V gene sequence: CDR1 LGHNA, CDR2 YNFKEQ. V lost 0 bases and J lost 0; bases outside the gene matches: 8. The CDR3: CASSQDPSGGFTSTDTQYF. DNA of the CDR3: TGTGCCAGCAGCCAAGATCCTAGCGGGGGGTTCACTAGCACAGATACGCAGTATTTT.

This clone occurred a few times. This rearrangement joins TRBV14 to TRBJ2-7; D remains unclear. The CDR3 extends over 12 amino acids. Germline CDR1 reads SGHDN; CDR2 reads FVKESK. V was trimmed by 4 bases and J by 7 bases, leaving 11 bases between them. CDR3 residues: CASSRNRGEQYF. The CDR3 bases are TGTGCCAGCAGCCGAAACCGAGGTGAGCAGTACTTC.

This chain links TRBV7-9 with TRBJ2-4; TRBD2 is a possible D gene (5 bases). V was clipped by 3 bases and J by 2 bases, with 8 bases between them. This CDR3 region has 14 residues. CDR1 is SEHNR and CDR2 is FQNEAQ in the germline V gene (reference sequence). The CDR3 nucleotides are TGTGCCAGCAGCTTCGAGGGTTCCAAAAACATTCAGTACTTC. It is translated as CASSFEGSKNIQYF.

This clone has just one count. The rearrangement links TRBV7-8 to TRBJ1-2; 8 positions match TRBD1. The ends lost 1 base at V and 8 bases at J; junction bases unmatched: 15. The CDR3 is 17 amino acids. CDR1 SGHVS and CDR2 FQNEAQ come from the germline V gene. The CDR3 coding sequence is TGTGCCAGCAGCTTAGTATTTACAGGGGGATTTCTGTGGGGCTACACCTTC. Residues: CASSLVFTGGFLWGYTF.

CDR3 sequence reads: CASSPVAGLYNEQFF. The CDR3 DNA sequence: TGTGCCAGCAGTCCAGTAGCGGGACTATACAATGAGCAGTTCTTC. The gene calls are TRBV28 and TRBJ2-1; TRBD2 matches at 8 bases. Germline V lookup: CDR1 MDHEN, CDR2 SYDVKM. V shed 5 bases and J 4 bases; nucleotides not matched to a gene: 7. The CDR3 has 15 amino acids.

This sequence joins TRBV10-3 and TRBJ2-7, with 8 bases fitting TRBD1. The V and J ends lost 8 bases and 3 bases, in that order; junction bases with no gene match: 6. Germline lookup yields CDR1 ENHRY and CDR2 SYGVKD. This CDR3 spans 13 amino acids. CDR3 bases: TGTGCCATCGGGGCAGGGGGCATCTACGAGCAGTACTTC. Translated: CAIGAGGIYEQYF.

The chain employs TRBV29-1 and TRBJ1-2; D unclear. The CDR3 is made up of 13 amino acids. Germline V CDR1 and CDR2: SQVTM, ANQGSEA. Trimming removed 3 bases from V and 4 bases from J, with 12 bases in between. The CDR3 sequence is CSVEQEGSYGYTF. CDR3 in DNA: TGCAGCGTTGAGCAAGAGGGCAGCTATGGCTACACCTTC.

The chain couples TRBV4-1 to TRBJ2-3, with 8 bases aligning to TRBD2. Per the germline V gene, CDR1 is MGHRA and CDR2 is YSYEKL. V gave up 4 bases and J gave up 0 bases; unmatched junction bases: 6. The CDR3 runs 16 residues. CDR3 in amino acids: CASSRSLAASTDTQYF. CDR3 DNA sequence: TGCGCCAGCAGCCGTTCACTAGCGGCCAGCACAGATACGCAGTATTTT.

V is TRBV19 and J is TRBJ2-4; the D gene is possibly TRBD2 (6 bases). Germline assignment: CDR1 LNHDA and CDR2 SQIVND (reference sequence). The V end lost 3 bases, the J end lost 5 bases, and 17 bases lay between the germline ends. CDR3 size: 16 residues. The CDR3, as DNA: TGTGCCAGTAGTATGCGACATGGAGGGTCCGAAAACATTCAGTACTTC. It yields the protein CASSMRHGGSENIQYF.

The V gene is TRBV6-1, the J gene TRBJ2-3; a weak D match, TRBD2 (5 bases). V was cut by 2 bases and J by 2 bases, with 17 bases left in between. Germline CDR1 and CDR2: MNHNS and SASEGT. The CDR3 runs to 17 residues. DNA for the CDR3: TGTGCCAGCAGTGAACCTTGGCTAGAGGGTTTCACAGATACGCAGTATTTT. Protein sequence: CASSEPWLEGFTDTQYF.

A few counts support this clone. The sample holds other DNA sequences that translate to the same CDR3. The rearrangement uses TRBV27 and TRBJ1-2; unclear D gene. Trimming cost V 0 bases and J 5 bases, with 10 bases left between them. CDR1 and CDR2 (germline): MNHEY, SMNVEV (reference sequence). The CDR3 has 14 amino acids. This CDR3 reads CASSLSTGGYGYTF. The CDR3, as DNA: TGTGCCAGCAGTTTATCGACGGGAGGATATGGCTACACCTTC.